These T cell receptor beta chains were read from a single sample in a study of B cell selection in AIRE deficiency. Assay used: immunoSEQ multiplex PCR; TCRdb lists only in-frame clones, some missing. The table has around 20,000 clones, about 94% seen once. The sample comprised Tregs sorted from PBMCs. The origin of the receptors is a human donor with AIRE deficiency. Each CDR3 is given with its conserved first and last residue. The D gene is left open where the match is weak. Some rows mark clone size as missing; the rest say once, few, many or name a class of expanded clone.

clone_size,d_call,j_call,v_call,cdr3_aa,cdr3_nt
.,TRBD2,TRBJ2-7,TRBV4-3,CASRSGRRGTYEQYF,TGCGCCAGCAGGAGCGGTCGGCGGGGGACCTACGAGCAGTACTTC
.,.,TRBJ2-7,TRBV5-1,CASSLDPNYEQYF,TGCGCCAGCAGCTTGGACCCTAACTACGAGCAGTACTTC
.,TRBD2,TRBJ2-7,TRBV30,CAWHRGGEQYF,TGTGCCTGGCATCGGGGGGGCGAGCAGTACTTC
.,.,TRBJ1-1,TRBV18,CASSPRGADTEAFF,TGTGCCAGCTCACCGCGGGGGGCTGACACTGAAGCTTTCTTT
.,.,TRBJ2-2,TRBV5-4,CASSRPTAGELFF,TGTGCCAGCAGCCGACCGACAGCCGGGGAGCTGTTTTTT
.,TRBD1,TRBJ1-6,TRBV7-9,CASSLAGTGTYNSPLHF,TGTGCCAGCAGCTTAGCGGGGACAGGAACCTATAATTCACCCCTCCACTTT
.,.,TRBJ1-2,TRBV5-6,CASSLMKAYTF,TGTGCCAGCAGCTTGATGAAAGCCTACACCTTC
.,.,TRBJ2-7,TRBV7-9,CASSLGTQNRVSYEQYF,TGTGCCAGCAGCTTAGGGACGCAAAACAGGGTTTCCTACGAGCAGTACTTC
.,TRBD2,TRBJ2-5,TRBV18,CASSGTSGKETQYF,TGTGCCAGCTCAGGGACTAGCGGGAAAGAGACCCAGTACTTC
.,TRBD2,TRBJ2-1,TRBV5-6,CASSSFILAGSAYNEQFF,TGTGCCAGCAGCTCCTTCATACTAGCGGGATCCGCCTACAATGAGCAGTTCTTC
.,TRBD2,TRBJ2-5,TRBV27,CASSLLRTSGRETQYF,TGTGCCAGCAGTTTACTAAGGACTAGCGGGCGGGAGACCCAGTACTTC
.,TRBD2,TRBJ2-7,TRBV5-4,CASSLRLAGIYEQYF,TGTGCCAGCAGCTTGCGGCTAGCGGGGATATACGAGCAGTACTTC
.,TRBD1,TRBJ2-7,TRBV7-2,CASSRGQGAPGEQYF,TGTGCCAGCAGCCGGGGACAGGGGGCGCCCGGCGAGCAGTACTTC
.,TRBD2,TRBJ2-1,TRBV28,CASSSLLAAHGNEQFF,TGTGCCAGCAGTTCCCTACTAGCGGCTCACGGCAATGAGCAGTTCTTC
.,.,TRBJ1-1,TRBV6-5,CAIRPGGNTEAFF,TGTGCCATCAGGCCCGGGGGGAACACTGAAGCTTTCTTT
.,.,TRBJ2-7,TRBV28,CASSFGGREQYF,TGTGCCAGCAGTTTCGGGGGCAGGGAGCAGTACTTC
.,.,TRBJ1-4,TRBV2,CASSPMVSELFF,TGTGCCAGCAGTCCCATGGTTTCCGAACTGTTTTTT
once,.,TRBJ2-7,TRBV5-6,CASSHQAVYEQYF,TGTGCCAGCAGCCACCAAGCGGTCTACGAGCAGTACTTC
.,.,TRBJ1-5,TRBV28,CASSPHPPYNQPQHF,TGTGCCAGCAGTCCTCATCCACCCTATAATCAGCCCCAGCATTTT
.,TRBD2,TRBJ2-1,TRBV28,CASRRLAGLSSYNEQFF,TGTGCCAGCAGGAGACTAGCGGGACTTTCCTCCTACAATGAGCAGTTCTTC
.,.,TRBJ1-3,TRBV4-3,CASSQGGLGNTIYF,TGCGCCAGCAGCCAAGGGGGGCTTGGAAACACCATATATTTT
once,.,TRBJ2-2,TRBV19,CASSTRPPRELFF,TGTGCCAGTAGTACCAGACCCCCGCGGGAGCTGTTTTTT
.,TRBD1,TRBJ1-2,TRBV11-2,CASSSQGAGGYTF,TGTGCCAGCAGCTCACAGGGGGCGGGCGGCTACACCTTC
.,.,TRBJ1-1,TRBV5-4,CASSLAAGSMNTEAFF,TGTGCCAGCAGCTTGGCGGCAGGATCCATGAACACTGAAGCTTTCTTT
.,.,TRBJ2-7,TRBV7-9,CASSPEVSEQYF,TGTGCCAGCAGCCCAGAGGTGTCGGAGCAGTACTTC
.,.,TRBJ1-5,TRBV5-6,CASSWGGVGNQPQHF,TGTGCCAGCAGTTGGGGGGGAGTCGGCAATCAGCCCCAGCATTTT
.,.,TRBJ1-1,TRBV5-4,CASSLDRDTEAFF,TGTGCCAGCAGCTTGGACAGGGACACTGAAGCTTTCTTT
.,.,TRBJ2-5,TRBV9,CASSASTGLPGETQYF,TGTGCCAGCAGCGCATCGACTGGCCTCCCCGGGGAGACCCAGTACTTC
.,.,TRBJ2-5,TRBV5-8,CASSWIRETQYF,TGTGCCAGCAGCTGGATCAGAGAGACCCAGTACTTC
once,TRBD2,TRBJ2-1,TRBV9,CASSQTAGGPDEQFF,TGTGCCAGCAGCCAGACAGCGGGAGGGCCTGATGAGCAGTTCTTC
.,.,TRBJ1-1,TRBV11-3,CASSLEMNTEAFF,TGTGCCAGCAGCTTGGAGATGAACACTGAAGCTTTCTTT
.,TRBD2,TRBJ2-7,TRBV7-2,CASSLVGGLAGAREQYF,TGTGCCAGCAGCTTAGTAGGCGGACTAGCGGGAGCTCGCGAGCAGTACTTC
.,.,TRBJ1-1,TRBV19,CASSIKGGMNTEAFF,TGTGCCAGTAGTATTAAGGGGGGCATGAACACTGAAGCTTTCTTT
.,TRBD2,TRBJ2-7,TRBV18,CASSPTFASGSYEQYF,TGTGCCAGCTCACCTACATTTGCTAGCGGTTCCTACGAGCAGTACTTC
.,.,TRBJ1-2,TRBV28,CASSFSALLGYGYTF,TGTGCCAGCAGTTTTTCGGCACTCCTGGGCTATGGCTACACCTTC
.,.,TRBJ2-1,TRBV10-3,CAISDGLGNEQFF,TGTGCCATCAGTGACGGTCTTGGCAATGAGCAGTTCTTC
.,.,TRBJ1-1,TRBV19,CASSIGPLTEAFF,TGTGCCAGTAGTATCGGGCCACTCACTGAAGCTTTCTTT
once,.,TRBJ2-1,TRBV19,CASAYNNEQFF,TGTGCCAGTGCCTATAACAATGAGCAGTTCTTC
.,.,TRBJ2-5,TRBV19,CASSPTLVEETQYF,TGTGCCAGTAGCCCTACTTTGGTGGAAGAGACCCAGTACTTC
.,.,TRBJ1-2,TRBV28,CASRPRDIGYGYTF,TGTGCCAGCAGACCCCGGGACATAGGCTATGGCTACACCTTC
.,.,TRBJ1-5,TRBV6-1,CASSESHNQPQHF,TGTGCCAGCAGTGAATCCCACAATCAGCCCCAGCATTTT
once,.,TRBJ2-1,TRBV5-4,CASSLFLSGEQFF,TGTGCCAGCAGCCTGTTTCTTTCTGGCGAGCAGTTCTTC
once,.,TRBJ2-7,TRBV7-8,CASSLATGEQYF,TGTGCCAGCAGCTTAGCTACCGGAGAGCAGTACTTC
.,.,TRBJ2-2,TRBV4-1,CASSQSGSQGTGELFF,TGCGCCAGCAGCCAGTCGGGGTCCCAGGGAACCGGGGAGCTGTTTTTT
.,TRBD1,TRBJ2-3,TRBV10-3,CATGQGIVSDTQYF,TGTGCCACCGGACAGGGAATAGTTTCCGATACGCAGTATTTT